A selection of T cell receptor beta chains follows, all from one sample in a study of T-cell reconstitution after alpha-beta-depleted transplantation in children. TCRdb redid the calling of the PCR reads with MiXCR, one entry per CDR3 protein. The repertoire consists of around 130,000 distinct CDR3 sequences, with roughly 10% occurring once and the leading ten covering 20% to 30%. This sample comprised PBMCs, mostly from graft donor cells, obtained 180 days after TCRalphabeta/CD19-depleted stem cell transplant. These receptors were collected from a girl under three years old who had a stem cell transplant for combined immunodeficiency, so the T cells may come from the graft donor. The CDR3 runs from the conserved cysteine through the conserved F or W. Each record gives: J gene, D gene, clone size, V gene, CDR3 DNA, CDR3 protein. The D gene is left open where the match is weak. Some rows mark clone size as missing; the rest say once, few, many or name a class of expanded clone.

TRBJ1-6 . few TRBV4-3 TGCGCCAGCAGCCAAGATTTGCCAGGGCCGGAGTCACCCCTCCACTTT CASSQDLPGPESPLHF
TRBJ2-7 . few TRBV12-3/TRBV12-4 TGTGCCAGCAGTTTATCGGCAGGGGCAGCCTACGAGCAGTACTTC CASSLSAGAAYEQYF
TRBJ2-7 . . TRBV10-3 TGTGCCATCAGGGGGGAGGTTTCCTACGAGCAGTACTTC CAIRGEVSYEQYF
TRBJ2-1 . few TRBV7-9 TGTGCCAGCAGCTTAAAAAGGGATGAGCAGTTCTTC CASSLKRDEQFF
TRBJ2-7 . few TRBV18 TGTGCCAGCTCACCCTTTGCCCTCCAAAAGAACGAGCAGTACTTC CASSPFALQKNEQYF
TRBJ1-2 . . TRBV7-2 TGTGCCAGCAGCTCCACAGGGCGGATCCTCTATGGCTACACCTTC CASSSTGRILYGYTF
TRBJ2-2 . few TRBV20-1 TGCAGTGCTTGGGGAGAGGGGGGGCCCCGGGAGCTGTTTTTT CSAWGEGGPRELFF
TRBJ2-1 . few TRBV29-1 TGCAGCGTTGATGGGTTCGGTGTGGACCTAAGGCGGTACAATGAGCAGTTCTTC CSVDGFGVDLRRYNEQFF
TRBJ2-5 . . TRBV5-1 TGCGCCAGCAGGTTGGCAGGGATTACGACCCAGTACTTC CASRLAGITTQYF
TRBJ2-3 TRBD1 . TRBV5-1 TGCGCCAGCAGCGCGAGGACAGGGCCCACAGATACGCAGTATTTT CASSARTGPTDTQYF
TRBJ1-1 . many TRBV29-1 TGCAGCGTGGCGGGACTCCAGAACACTGAAGCTTTCTTT CSVAGLQNTEAFF
TRBJ2-2 . . TRBV5-5 TGTGCCAGCAGCTTGACCCCTCGAGCCAACACCGGGGAGCTGTTTTTT CASSLTPRANTGELFF
TRBJ2-7 . . TRBV11-2 TGTGCCAGCAGATCTTGGAAGTCGAGCTCCTACGAGCAGTACTTC CASRSWKSSSYEQYF
TRBJ2-7 . few TRBV10-3 TGTGCCATCAGTGAGTTTCCCGGGGGCCACTCCTACGAGCAGTACTTC CAISEFPGGHSYEQYF
TRBJ2-5 . few TRBV5-6 TGTGCCAGCAGCTTAATGGGGCAGGGGCAAGAGACCCAGTACTTC CASSLMGQGQETQYF
TRBJ2-1 . . TRBV4-2 TGTGCCAGCAGCCCCCCGGACCCTACTCACTCCTACAATGAGCAGTTCTTC CASSPPDPTHSYNEQFF
TRBJ2-1 . many TRBV20-1 TGCAGTGCTAGGACCACCAGCTACAATGAGCAGTTCTTC CSARTTSYNEQFF
TRBJ2-3 . few TRBV11-2 TGTGCCAGCAGCTTAGACTACGTAGTACTCGGCACAGATACGCAGTATTTT CASSLDYVVLGTDTQYF
TRBJ2-3 . . TRBV19 TGTGCCAGTAGTGTAGCGGCCCTCACAGATACGCAGTATTTT CASSVAALTDTQYF
TRBJ2-4 . . TRBV7-2 TGTGCCAGCAGCGACAGGCGGATCAAAAACATTCAGTACTTC CASSDRRIKNIQYF
TRBJ1-1 TRBD1 . TRBV7-2 TGTGCCAGCAGCTGGGACAGGGAATTCTTCGTGACTGAAGCTTTCTTT CASSWDREFFVTEAFF
TRBJ1-2 TRBD1 . TRBV20-1 TGCAGTGCCCCATCGCCAGGGGGCCCCTATGGCTACACCTTC CSAPSPGGPYGYTF
TRBJ2-7 TRBD1 . TRBV20-1 TGCAGTGCAACCGACAGGGGAGCCTCCTACGAGCAGTACTTC CSATDRGASYEQYF
TRBJ2-1 TRBD2 . TRBV11-2 TGTGCCAGCGGGGGGGGCAATGAGCAGTTCTTC CASGGGNEQFF
TRBJ1-3 . few TRBV11-2 TGTGCCAGCAGCTTTACCGGGACCCTAAGCTTCTCTGGAAACACCATATATTTT CASSFTGTLSFSGNTIYF
TRBJ2-1 . . TRBV7-8 TGTGCCAGCAGCTTAGGTTGGTCGAGCTCCTACAATGAGCAGTTCTTC CASSLGWSSSYNEQFF
TRBJ1-5 TRBD1 few TRBV6-1 TGTGCCAGCGGGGCCCGGGACAGGGGGCTCAATCAGCCCCAGCATTTT CASGARDRGLNQPQHF
TRBJ1-2 . many TRBV12-3/TRBV12-4 TGTGCCAGCAGCTGGACGGCCAACTATGGCTACACCTTC CASSWTANYGYTF
TRBJ2-1 TRBD2 few TRBV29-1 TGCAGCGCCACCGGGACTAGCGGGACCAATGAGCAGTTCTTC CSATGTSGTNEQFF
TRBJ2-1 TRBD2 . TRBV5-5 TGTGCCAGCAGCTTGGTTGTGCGGGGGGGTTACAATGAGCAGTTCTTC CASSLVVRGGYNEQFF
TRBJ1-3 . few TRBV9 TGTGCCAGCAGCGGGGGCCAGGACAGTAGAGGAAACACCATATATTTT CASSGGQDSRGNTIYF
TRBJ2-3 . few TRBV7-2 TGTGCCAGCAGCTTACGGGGGCAGACTAGCACAGATACGCAGTATTTT CASSLRGQTSTDTQYF
TRBJ2-4 TRBD1 few TRBV19 TGTGCCAGTAGTATCGGACAGGCTTTAACCAAAAACATTCAGTACTTC CASSIGQALTKNIQYF
TRBJ2-3 TRBD2 few TRBV20-1 TGCAGTGCTCCTGGACTAGCGGGAGGACCAGGGGTAGATACGCAGTATTTT CSAPGLAGGPGVDTQYF
TRBJ2-6 . . TRBV7-2 TGTGCCAGCAGCCCCGGCCCAGGCTCTGGGGCCAACGTCCTGACTTTC CASSPGPGSGANVLTF
TRBJ1-2 . few TRBV20-1 TGCAGTGCGGGAAGGGAAAACTATGGCTACACCTTC CSAGRENYGYTF
TRBJ2-6 . many TRBV5-1 TGCGCCAGCAGCTTGTTTGGGCAGCCCTCTGGGGCCAACGTCCTGACTTTC CASSLFGQPSGANVLTF
TRBJ2-3 . . TRBV7-3 TGTGCCAGCAGCTTACGACCTAGCACAGATACGCAGTATTTT CASSLRPSTDTQYF
TRBJ1-5 TRBD1 few TRBV14 TGTGCCAGCAGCCAAGCCCGGACAGGGGATAATCAGCCCCAGCATTTT CASSQARTGDNQPQHF
TRBJ1-2 . few TRBV12-3/TRBV12-4 TGTGCCAGCAGCTCAGGGGTGACAGTGACCTATGGCTACACCTTC CASSSGVTVTYGYTF
TRBJ1-1 . . TRBV7-3 TGTGCCAGCAGCCCTGTCCCCACTACTGAAGCTTTCTTT CASSPVPTTEAFF
TRBJ1-6 . few TRBV7-2 TGTGCCAGCAGCACTGGGGCTCCCAATTCACCCCTCCACTTT CASSTGAPNSPLHF
TRBJ2-5 . medium-sized TRBV9 TGTGCCAGCAGCACTTCTAGGGGAGGGGGCGAAGAGACCCAGTACTTC CASSTSRGGGEETQYF
TRBJ2-1 . few TRBV5-1 TGCGCCAGCAGCTTGGAGCAGGGTTACGGCTACAATGAGCAGTTCTTC CASSLEQGYGYNEQFF
TRBJ2-5 . many TRBV5-1 TGCGCCAGCAGCCCCTCGACGGGGGAGACCCAGTACTTC CASSPSTGETQYF
TRBJ2-3 . many TRBV29-1 TGCAGCGTTGACCCAGGAATATTCACAGATACGCAGTATTTT CSVDPGIFTDTQYF
TRBJ2-1 . . TRBV15 TGTGCCACCACCCGAGGGCTAGCGACCTACAATGAGCAGTTCTTC CATTRGLATYNEQFF
TRBJ2-5 . many TRBV29-1 TGCAGCGTTGAAGATCTTGGGCGGTTACAAGAGACCCAGTACTTC CSVEDLGRLQETQYF
TRBJ2-5 TRBD2 . TRBV7-8 TGTGCCAGCAGCAAATCTAGCGGGAGAAGGGAGACCCAGTACTTC CASSKSSGRRETQYF
TRBJ2-1 . many TRBV5-1 TGCGCCAGCAGCTTGGAGGTAGAGCAGTTCTTC CASSLEVEQFF
TRBJ2-1 TRBD1 . TRBV29-1 TGCAGCGTTGTAGGGACAGGGGCCTACAATGAGCAGTTCTTC CSVVGTGAYNEQFF
TRBJ2-5 . many TRBV20-1 TGCAGTTTAGAATACCAGACTGCACAAGAGACCCAGTACTTC CSLEYQTAQETQYF